One and the same sample provided the 8 T cell receptor beta chains below, sequenced in a study of T cell responses to AZD1222 COVID-19 vaccine. TCRdb's table, derived via immunoSEQ multiplex PCR, lists solely in-frame clones and lacks some. This sample has some 70,000 clones, with 80% found just once. Sequencing was performed on peripheral blood, taken 28 days after the second AZD1222 dose. The source of these receptors is an adult who received the AZD1222 COVID-19 vaccine.

This chain links TRBV11-2 with TRBJ1-1, with TRBD1 identical over 8 bases. The V gene's germline CDR1 is SGHAT and CDR2 FQNNGV. J gave up 0 bases and V 3 bases, and 9 bases lay outside the gene matches. The CDR3 extends over 17 amino acids. The CDR3 sequence: CASSFPQGAGLNTEAFF. Here the CDR3 DNA reads TGTGCCAGCAGCTTCCCCCAGGGGGCCGGGTTGAACACTGAAGCTTTCTTT.

The CDR3 protein is CASSVERGSNTGELFF. CDR3 coding DNA: TGTGCCAGCAGTGTAGAAAGGGGGTCGAACACCGGGGAGCTGTTTTTT. The V call is TRBV2, the J call TRBJ2-2; tentative D call: TRBD1 (6 bases). CDR1 and CDR2 (germline): SNHLY, FYNNEI. V lost 4 bases, J lost 0 bases, and 12 bases lay in between. This CDR3 comprises 16 residues.

The chain carries TRBV6-1 and TRBJ2-7, with D perhaps TRBD2 (5 bases). There are 13 residues in the CDR3. Looked up from germline, CDR1 is MNHNS and CDR2 is SASEGT. V was clipped by 5 bases and J by 3 bases, with 11 bases between them. CDR3 bases: TGTGCCAGCAGTTCGAGGGCCATCTACGAGCAGTACTTC. Its protein product is CASSSRAIYEQYF.

The rearrangement joins TRBV10-3 to TRBJ1-2; TRBD1 is a possible D gene (6 bases). Trimming cost V 10 bases and J 1 base, with 13 bases left between them. This CDR3 region has 13 residues. Per the germline V gene, CDR1 is ENHRY and CDR2 is SYGVKD. The DNA of the CDR3 is TGTGCCACTTCCGAGGGGGGTAACTATGGCTACACCTTC. This translates into CATSEGGNYGYTF.

V and J are TRBV10-3 and TRBJ2-2, with TRBD1 matching over 11 bases. CDR1 and CDR2 (germline): ENHRY, SYGVKD. Trimming took 6 bases from V and 3 from J; bases not matched to a gene: 6. This CDR3 is 16 amino acids long. The CDR3 region has the DNA TGTGCCATCAGAGTAGGACAGGGGGCCCACACCGGGGAGCTGTTTTTT. Its translation is CAIRVGQGAHTGELFF.

The chain joins TRBV7-9 to TRBJ2-6; 9 nucleotides align to TRBD1. CDR1 and CDR2 from the germline V gene are SEHNR and FQNEAQ (reference sequence). The CDR3 is 15 residues long. V was pared by 5 bases and J by 2 bases, with 1 base of the junction left unmatched. The CDR3 sequence: CASSRQGAGANVLTF. Here the CDR3 DNA reads TGTGCCAGCAGCCGACAGGGGGCTGGGGCCAACGTCCTGACTTTC.

This clone showed up just once. CDR3 amino acids: CASSLSGGKAFF. CDR3 in DNA: TGTGCCAGCAGTTTAAGCGGGGGTAAAGCTTTCTTT. The V gene is TRBV12-3 or TRBV12-4, the J gene TRBJ1-1; TRBD1 might be the D (5 bases). Trimming took off 2 bases at V and 9 bases at J, with 10 bases between the two ends. There are 12 residues in the CDR3.

The chain combines TRBV2 with TRBJ2-3; TRBD2 is a possible D gene (6 bases). V was pared by 3 bases and J by 9 bases, with 13 bases between. Germline-derived CDR1 and CDR2 are SNHLY and FYNNEI. The CDR3 has 13 amino acids. Written as DNA, the CDR3 is TGTGCCAGCAGTGAGACTAGACTCTTGACGCAGTATTTT. Amino acids: CASSETRLLTQYF.